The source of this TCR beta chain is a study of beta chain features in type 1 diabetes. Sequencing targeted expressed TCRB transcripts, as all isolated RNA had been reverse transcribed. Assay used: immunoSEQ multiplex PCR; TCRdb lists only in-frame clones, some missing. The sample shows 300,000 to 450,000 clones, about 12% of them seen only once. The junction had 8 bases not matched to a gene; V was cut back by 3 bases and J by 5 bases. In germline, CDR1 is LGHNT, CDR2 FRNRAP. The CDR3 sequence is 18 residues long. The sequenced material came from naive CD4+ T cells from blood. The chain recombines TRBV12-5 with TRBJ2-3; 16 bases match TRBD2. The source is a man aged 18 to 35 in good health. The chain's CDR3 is CASGFSGLAGGPVDTQYF. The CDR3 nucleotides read TGTGCTAGTGGTTTCTCGGGACTAGCGGGAGGGCCAGTAGATACGCAGTATTTT.